This T cell receptor beta chain comes out of a study of regulatory T cells in long-lasting Graves disease. Time point defined: persistent/refractory GD, antithyroid drugs over 5 years with positive TRAb. With RNA extracted from PBMCs as input, the TCR library was made. Trimming cost V 4 bases and J 3 bases; bases outside gene matches: 13. The CDR3 contains 18 residues. Germline V gene data show CDR1 as SGHKS and CDR2 as YYEKEE (reference sequence). Through Arm-PCR of CDR3 regions and iRepertoire HTBI primers, TCR beta libraries were built. TCRdb redid the calling of the multiplex PCR reads with MiXCR, one entry per CDR3 protein. This sample carries 400,000 to 500,000 distinct CDR3 sequences, about 22% of them seen once, and the ten largest clones take over 6%.

Specimen: peripheral blood mononuclear cells (PBMCs), collected when the disease was refractory, from a patient treated with antithyroid drugs. The V and J genes are TRBV5-5 and TRBJ2-2; 9 nucleotides agree with TRBD1. The sequence was obtained from a female donor with Graves disease. The CDR3 DNA reads as TGTGCCAGCAGCCATAGGGCGAGGGGACAGGGTGACACCGGGGAGCTGTTTTTT. Translated, it gives CASSHRARGQGDTGELFF.